A selection of T cell receptor beta chains follows, all from one sample in a study of monozygotic twins with inflammatory bowel disease. TCRdb reprocessed the 5' RACE reads; each CDR3 protein has one entry and no DNA is given. Here the sample table reports roughly 150,000 distinct CDR3 sequences. The sample taken for sequencing was blood. Receptors were obtained from a human donor with ulcerative colitis or Crohn's disease, or a healthy co-twin of an affected twin (not recorded which). Both conserved end residues are part of each CDR3. Fields, in order: V gene, clone size, CDR3 length, J gene, CDR3 protein. The listing skips clone size in some rows; elsewhere it reads once, few, many or a size class.

v_gene: TRBV9
abundance: .
len: 16
j_gene: TRBJ2-1
CDR3aa: CASSVALVDSYNEQFF

v_gene: TRBV29-1
abundance: .
len: 14
j_gene: TRBJ2-5
CDR3aa: CSVGGPTDTRAQYF

v_gene: TRBV5-5
abundance: .
len: 15
j_gene: TRBJ2-1
CDR3aa: CASSTDRGDYNEQFF

v_gene: TRBV24-1
abundance: .
len: 15
j_gene: TRBJ2-3
CDR3aa: CATSDPLASTDTQYF

v_gene: TRBV7-3
abundance: .
len: 12
j_gene: TRBJ2-3
CDR3aa: CASGLNTDTQYF

v_gene: TRBV29-1
abundance: medium-sized
len: 13
j_gene: TRBJ2-3
CDR3aa: CSVVGGNTDTQYF

v_gene: TRBV7-2
abundance: .
len: 17
j_gene: TRBJ2-7
CDR3aa: CASSLRTSGSGAYEQYF

v_gene: TRBV6-5
abundance: .
len: 14
j_gene: TRBJ2-6
CDR3aa: CASSTISGANVLTF

v_gene: TRBV5-5
abundance: .
len: 14
j_gene: TRBJ1-6
CDR3aa: CASSWGTIGSPLHF

v_gene: TRBV24-1
abundance: .
len: 17
j_gene: TRBJ2-2
CDR3aa: CATSDFLQAGLTGELFF

v_gene: TRBV4-2
abundance: .
len: 18
j_gene: TRBJ2-6
CDR3aa: CASSRETGASSGANVLTF

v_gene: TRBV19
abundance: .
len: 15
j_gene: TRBJ2-5
CDR3aa: CASSGWREHQETQYF

v_gene: TRBV6-6
abundance: .
len: 13
j_gene: TRBJ2-1
CDR3aa: CASLWGTSGNQFF

v_gene: TRBV27
abundance: .
len: 15
j_gene: TRBJ1-3
CDR3aa: CASSLSVGYGNTIYF

v_gene: TRBV6-2/TRBV6-3
abundance: .
len: 11
j_gene: TRBJ1-1
CDR3aa: CASSNGGKAFF

v_gene: TRBV5-4
abundance: .
len: 14
j_gene: TRBJ1-1
CDR3aa: CASSQRDFKTEAFF

v_gene: TRBV6-5
abundance: .
len: 14
j_gene: TRBJ1-6
CDR3aa: CASSYEGNNSPLHF

v_gene: TRBV24-1
abundance: .
len: 16
j_gene: TRBJ2-3
CDR3aa: CATSGEWFGRSDTQYF

v_gene: TRBV12-3/TRBV12-4
abundance: .
len: 15
j_gene: TRBJ1-2
CDR3aa: CASSSGQSRVYGYTF

v_gene: TRBV9
abundance: .
len: 13
j_gene: TRBJ2-1
CDR3aa: CASSVGGGNEQFF

v_gene: TRBV6-5
abundance: .
len: 16
j_gene: TRBJ1-6
CDR3aa: CASSYGRQVHNSPLHF

v_gene: TRBV5-1
abundance: .
len: 16
j_gene: TRBJ1-4
CDR3aa: CASSLNPGQPNEKLFF

v_gene: TRBV7-6
abundance: .
len: 14
j_gene: TRBJ1-5
CDR3aa: CASSSVPNNQPQHF

v_gene: TRBV27
abundance: .
len: 11
j_gene: TRBJ2-5
CDR3aa: CASSFAETQYF

v_gene: TRBV7-9
abundance: .
len: 14
j_gene: TRBJ2-3
CDR3aa: CASSLDPSPDTQYF

v_gene: TRBV14
abundance: .
len: 14
j_gene: TRBJ1-2
CDR3aa: CASSPRQSLYGYTF

v_gene: TRBV20-1
abundance: .
len: 14
j_gene: TRBJ1-6
CDR3aa: CSARVGETRSPLHF

v_gene: TRBV13
abundance: .
len: 16
j_gene: TRBJ1-1
CDR3aa: CASSFRDRGPNTEAFF

v_gene: TRBV28
abundance: .
len: 15
j_gene: TRBJ2-4
CDR3aa: CASSPHLAGGGIQYF